This TCR beta chain was recovered during a study of blood T cell repertoires in COVID-19. Whole-study context: COVID-19 samples from acute and convalescent phases originated in the United States, Italy and Spain. PBMCs, B-cell-depleted T cells, or T cells provided the cDNA or gDNA that made up the material.

CDR1 is MGHDK and CDR2 is SYGVNS in the germline V gene. This CDR3 spans 15 amino acids. Between the trimmed V and J ends, which lost 4 bases and 0 bases, there was a span of 12 bases. TCRdb keeps only in-frame clones here, not all; method: immunoSEQ multiplex PCR. Altogether 240,000 or so clones are present, around 90% being singletons, with the ten largest covering around 0.98%. This clone has a handful of counts. The sequencing sample was made of peripheral blood. The chain is built from TRBV25-1 and TRBJ1-1, with TRBD1 as a possible D gene (5 bases). This receptor was obtained from a woman aged 35 to 49 who had recovered from COVID-19. The DNA of the CDR3 is TGTGCCAGCAGTGCACGGACAACTATGAACACTGAAGCTTTCTTT. Translated: CASSARTTMNTEAFF.